What follows are 20 T cell receptor beta chains derived from one specimen sequenced in a study of blood T cell repertoires in COVID-19. This table comes from immunoSEQ multiplex PCR, and its TCRdb copy is limited to in-frame clones, with some not included. The sample shows about 130,000 clones, 90% of them seen only once. The source material was peripheral blood. The receptor source for this set is a man in his fifties or sixties with COVID-19, enrolled during active disease.

This clone was observed once. The chain has TRBV6-6 and TRBJ2-1; weak D call: TRBD1 (5 bases). V was trimmed by 10 bases and J by 0 bases, leaving 10 bases between them. The CDR3 has 13 residues. Germline V gene data show CDR1 as MNHNY and CDR2 as SVGAGI (reference sequence). This chain's CDR3 is CATTGDSYNEQFF. In DNA, the CDR3 is TGTGCCACCACAGGAGACTCCTACAATGAGCAGTTCTTC.

V is TRBV5-6 and J is TRBJ1-2, with D possibly matching TRBD1 (5 bases). This CDR3 has 12 amino acids. Germline V gives CDR1 SGHDT, CDR2 YYEEEE. The ends were cut back, 0 bases at V and 8 bases at J, with 8 bases in the middle. The CDR3 nucleotides read TGTGCCAGCAGCTTGGGTAGGGGAGGCTACACCTTC. Protein sequence: CASSLGRGGYTF.

V is TRBV27 and J is TRBJ1-4, with D possibly matching TRBD1 (5 bases). Germline lookup yields CDR1 MNHEY and CDR2 SMNVEV (reference sequence). V shed 8 bases and J shed 5 bases, with 12 bases lying between them. The CDR3 loop spans 13 amino acids. Written as DNA, the CDR3 is TGTGCCAGCCGCGTGGAGGGGAATGAAAAACTGTTTTTT. This gives the protein CASRVEGNEKLFF.

This chain uses TRBV10-2 with TRBJ2-2; maybe TRBD2 (6 bases). The germline V gene has CDR1 WSHSY and CDR2 SAAADI. CDR3 length: 14 residues. Trimming stripped 11 bases from V and 3 bases from J, with 16 bases between. The CDR3 sequence: CASIGRIDTGELFF. The CDR3 bases are TGCGCCTCGATCGGGAGAATTGACACCGGGGAGCTGTTTTTT.

The J gene is TRBJ2-2, the V gene TRBV9; 7 bases agree with TRBD2. The CDR3 covers 14 residues. Per the germline V gene, CDR1 is SGDLS and CDR2 is YYNGEE. After removal of 3 bases from V and 5 bases from J, the junction contained 4 bases not matched to a gene. The CDR3 region has the DNA TGTGCCAGCAGCGCGGACGGGAGGACCGGGGAGCTGTTTTTT. Its translation: CASSADGRTGELFF. Full variable domain (outside the CDR3, taken from reference TRBV9 and TRBJ2-2): DSGVTQTPKHLITATGQRVTLRCSPRSGDLSVYWYQQSLDQGLQFLIQYYNGEERAKGNILERFSAQQFPDLHSELNLSSLELGDSALYFCASSADGRTGELFFGEGSRLTVL.

The chain joins TRBV30 to TRBJ2-7; possible D gene TRBD1, 7 bases. Trimming took 2 bases from V and 4 from J, leaving 9 bases between them. The germline CDR1 and CDR2 sequences are GTSNPN and SVGIG (reference sequence). The CDR3 has 12 residues. The CDR3 is CAWSPGGYEQYF. CDR3 nucleotides: TGTGCCTGGAGTCCAGGGGGGTACGAGCAGTACTTC.

This chain links TRBV30 with TRBJ1-4, with D uncertain. The germline V and J ends were trimmed by 7 bases and 5 bases, with 11 bases remaining between them. Germline CDR1 reads GTSNPN; CDR2 reads SVGIG (reference sequence). This CDR3 is 12 amino acids long. The CDR3 protein is CASDKVNEKLFF. The CDR3 DNA is TGTGCCTCCGACAAAGTAAATGAAAAACTGTTTTTT. Looking up the rest from reference TRBV30 and TRBJ1-4 gives the full variable domain: SQTIHQWPATLVQPVGSPLSLECTVEGTSNPNLYWYRQAAGRGLQLLFYSVGIGQISSEVPQNLSASRPQDRQFILSSKKLLLSDSGFYLCASDKVNEKLFFGSGTQLSVL.

V usage is TRBV6-5 and J usage is TRBJ1-2; D uncertain. The CDR3 runs to 15 residues. Germline-derived CDR1 and CDR2 are MNHEY and SVGAGI. Trimming shortened V by 7 bases and J by 4 bases, and 19 bases separated the two germline ends. CDR3 sequence: CASTKSGGGSYGYTF. The CDR3 DNA reads as TGTGCCAGCACCAAATCCGGTGGCGGCTCCTATGGCTACACCTTC.

The chain uses TRBV29-1 and TRBJ1-2; no clear D gene. Trimming cost V 3 bases and J 8 bases, with 4 bases left between them. Germline V gene data show CDR1 as SQVTM and CDR2 as ANQGSEA. The CDR3 extends over 9 amino acids. CDR3: CSVDPGYTF. DNA of the CDR3: TGCAGCGTTGACCCGGGCTACACCTTC. Full variable domain (outside the CDR3, taken from reference TRBV29-1 and TRBJ1-2): SAVISQKPSRDICQRGTSLTIQCQVDSQVTMMFWYRQQPGQSLTLIATANQGSEATYESGFVIDKFPISRPNLTFSTLTVSNMSPEDSSIYLCSVDPGYTFGSGTRLTVV.

This clone was seen only once. V and J are TRBV2 and TRBJ2-2; tentatively, D is TRBD1 (6 bases). Germline V gene lookup returns CDR1 SNHLY and CDR2 FYNNEI. This CDR3 region has 15 residues. V was pared by 6 bases and J by 0 bases, with 11 bases between. In nucleotides, the CDR3 is TGTGCCAGCAGGGCCGGGACAACGAACACCGGGGAGCTGTTTTTT. Residues: CASRAGTTNTGELFF.

The J gene is TRBJ2-7, the V gene TRBV11-2, with unresolved D. The CDR3 spans 14 residues. V lost 5 bases, J lost 0 bases, and 11 bases lay in between. Germline CDR1 SGHAT, CDR2 FQNNGV. DNA for the CDR3: TGTGCCAGCAGCCACGGTTGGAGCTCCTACGAGCAGTACTTC. It specifies CASSHGWSSYEQYF. Based on the CDR3 plus reference TRBV11-2 and TRBJ2-7, the full variable domain is EAGVAQSPRYKIIEKRQSVAFWCNPISGHATLYWYQQILGQGPKLLIQFQNNGVVDDSQLPKDRFSAERLKGVDSTLKIQPAKLEDSAVYLCASSHGWSSYEQYFGPGTRLTVT.

V usage is TRBV18 and J usage is TRBJ1-5; D not resolved. The length of the CDR3 is 13 residues. The V gene's germline CDR1 is KGHSH and CDR2 LQKENI. V was pared by 3 bases and J by 0 bases, with 3 bases between. The CDR3 here is CASSPSSNQPQHF. The CDR3, as DNA: TGTGCCAGCTCACCTAGTAGCAATCAGCCCCAGCATTTT.

V is TRBV7-3 and J is TRBJ2-1, with D possibly being TRBD2 (7 bases). V was clipped by 2 bases and J by 8 bases, with 10 bases between them. Germline V gives CDR1 SGHTA, CDR2 FQGTGA. This CDR3 contains 13 residues. CDR3 residues: CASSLGRGDEQFF. The CDR3, as DNA: TGTGCCAGCAGCTTAGGGAGGGGGGATGAGCAGTTCTTC. Full variable domain (outside the CDR3, taken from reference TRBV7-3 and TRBJ2-1): GAGVSQTPSNKVTEKGKYVELRCDPISGHTALYWYRQSLGQGPEFLIYFQGTGAADDSGLPNDRFFAVRPEGSVSTLKIQRTERGDSAVYLCASSLGRGDEQFFGPGTRLTVL.

The chain carries TRBV18 and TRBJ2-7; 8 nucleotides agree with TRBD2. The CDR3 totals 14 residues. CDR1 KGHSH and CDR2 LQKENI come from the germline V gene. V shed 1 base, J shed 7 bases, and the junction held 6 bases outside the gene matches. CDR3: CASSPLAGGGEQYF. CDR3 coding DNA: TGTGCCAGCTCACCACTGGCGGGGGGAGGAGAGCAGTACTTC.

The rearrangement joins TRBV4-2 to TRBJ2-1; 10 bases agree with TRBD2. Germline loops: CDR1 LGHNA, CDR2 YNFKEQ. The CDR3 runs to 17 residues. The trim removed 0 bases at V and 9 bases at J, leaving 11 bases unmatched. The CDR3 region is CASSQEVAGGPNLEQFF. CDR3 bases: TGTGCCAGCAGCCAAGAGGTAGCGGGAGGTCCAAATCTTGAGCAGTTCTTC.

Comments on this clone: The DNA is left out, because the CDR3 cannot be placed on it with certainty; the CDR3 is given as TCRdb lists it. The chain couples TRBV6-2 or TRBV6-3 to TRBJ1-1; no check of the table's D call, TRBD1, against the DNA was made. The germline V gene has CDR1 MNHEY and CDR2 SVGEGT. With termini counted, the CDR3 has 20 amino acids. The CDR3 loop is CASSYGRMNTEAFFGQGIFF.

The J gene is TRBJ2-7, the V gene TRBV23-1; 11 bases match TRBD2. TRBV23-1 is marked as an open reading frame, function uncertain. Losses at the gene ends were 1 base for V and 0 bases for J; bases not matched to a gene: 8. The CDR3 covers 18 residues. CDR3 sequence: CASSQCPFLAGGSYEQYF. The CDR3 DNA sequence: TGCGCCAGCAGTCAATGCCCCTTCCTAGCGGGAGGCTCCTACGAGCAGTACTTC.

The rearrangement uses TRBV5-4 and TRBJ1-1, with D maybe TRBD1 (5 bases). The CDR3 length is 14 residues. Per the germline V gene, CDR1 is SGHNT and CDR2 is YYREEE (reference sequence). The V end was cut by 5 bases, the J end by 4 bases, with 15 bases between. The CDR3 nucleotides read TGTGCCAGCAGTAAAGACAGCCGCGGCACTGAAGCTTTCTTT. Amino acids: CASSKDSRGTEAFF.

This chain joins TRBV6-5 and TRBJ2-7, with 10 bases matching TRBD1. The CDR3 is 14 residues long. Per the germline V gene, CDR1 is MNHEY and CDR2 is SVGAGI. With V trimmed by 2 bases and J by 5 bases, 3 bases remained unmatched. Written as DNA, the CDR3 is TGTGCCAGCAGTTACGAGGGACAGGGGAACGAGCAGTACTTC. Residues: CASSYEGQGNEQYF.

The chain uses TRBV3-1 (or the pseudogene TRBV3-2) and TRBJ1-1; D ambiguous. CDR3 length equals 14 residues. The ends were cut back, 3 bases at V and 3 bases at J, with 11 bases in the middle. Germline V CDR1 and CDR2: LGHDT, YNNKEL (reference sequence). The CDR3, as DNA: TGTGCCAGCAGCCACCTCAGGTTGGACACTGAAGCTTTCTTT. It encodes CASSHLRLDTEAFF.